This TCR beta chain was profiled in a study of human T cells and chemical hapten exposure. Study summary: Patients, a majority of them female, were diagnosed with alopecia areata, totalis or universalis. TCR yields per sample varied, mainly owing to small pooled library volume differences.

Original data processing: Per sample, the median was 95,638 TCRs, with values from roughly 23,000 to 640,000. TCRdb re-derived calls from the RACE reads in MiXCR, one entry per CDR3 protein. TCRdb's processing, not the authors' own work, is the source of the V and J calls. The sample has about 190,000 distinct CDR3 sequences; 20% to 25% are singletons. Unmatched junction bases numbered 3, after V lost 3 bases and J lost 4 bases. Germline CDR1 reads MDHEN; CDR2 reads SYDVKM. CDR3 length: 13 amino acids. Time point meaning: patch test 3, about 24 weeks after DPC sensitization. Noted treatment: therapeutic diphenylcyclopropenone sensitization with weekly scalp DPC. Blood collection happened ahead of applying each patch test.

This clonotype was obtained from a woman aged 40 to 49 with alopecia areata. Some clones in this sample may be carry-over from other donors' samples. This material consisted of whole blood, taken in connection with sensitization to the hapten diphenylcyclopropenone (DPC). This chain uses TRBV28 with TRBJ2-7; 7 nucleotides match TRBD1. The CDR3 spells CASSFLTGYEQYF. The CDR3 DNA reads TGTGCCAGCAGTTTCCTGACAGGGTACGAGCAGTACTTC.